Presented here are 11 T cell receptor beta chains from one specimen sequenced in a study of lymphopenia after photon versus proton radiotherapy. Method: immunoSEQ multiplex PCR; TCRdb's copy keeps in-frame clones and lacks some. The profile shows under 30,000 clones, about 80% of them singletons. Sequences were derived from peripheral blood, sampled from a patient treated with photon-based radiotherapy. These receptor sequences come from a man aged 35 to 55 with gastric cancer.

CDR3 region: CASSLPLWGRVTEAFF. CDR3 coding DNA: TGTGCCAGCAGCCTTCCGCTGTGGGGGCGGGTCACTGAAGCTTTCTTT. This sequence joins TRBV5-4 and TRBJ1-1; a possible D gene is TRBD1 (6 bases). Germline CDR1 SGHNT, CDR2 YYREEE (reference sequence). This CDR3 comprises 16 residues. With 4 bases removed from V and 4 bases from J, the gap between germline ends came to 20 bases.

The rearrangement uses TRBV6-6 and TRBJ2-7, with 7 bases aligning to TRBD1. J was trimmed by 3 bases and V by 3 bases; bases with no gene match: 2. Looked up from germline, CDR1 is MNHNY and CDR2 is SVGAGI (reference sequence). The CDR3 consists of 13 residues. The CDR3 nucleotides read TGTGCCAGCAGTTATGGGGACAGCTACGAGCAGTACTTC. This sequence encodes CASSYGDSYEQYF.

The chain links TRBV5-8 to TRBJ1-5; a possible D gene is TRBD1 (5 bases). The CDR3 runs to 13 residues. V was clipped by 6 bases and J by 4 bases, with 11 bases between them. In germline, CDR1 is SGHTS, CDR2 YDEGEE. CDR3 sequence reads: CASNRDGNQPQHF. In nucleotides, the CDR3 is TGTGCCAGCAACCGGGACGGTAATCAGCCCCAGCATTTT.

The chain couples TRBV6-5 to TRBJ1-1, with 10 bases identical to TRBD1. With V trimmed by 4 bases and J by 5 bases, 7 bases remained unmatched. The germline CDR1 and CDR2 sequences are MNHEY and SVGAGI. This CDR3 has 15 amino acids. The CDR3 DNA reads as TGTGCCAGCAGTTCCCGGACAGGGGGTTGGACTGAAGCTTTCTTT. Residues: CASSSRTGGWTEAFF.

The chain recombines TRBV2 with TRBJ2-7; D remains unclear. V was trimmed by 1 base and J by 2 bases, leaving 6 bases between them. This CDR3 comprises 13 residues. Germline assignment: CDR1 SNHLY and CDR2 FYNNEI. The DNA for the CDR3 is TGTGCCAGCAGTGAAGGCGATACCTACGAGCAGTACTTC. Its translation is CASSEGDTYEQYF.

CDR3: CASSLDRGVVETQYF. DNA of the CDR3: TGTGCCAGCAGCTTAGACAGGGGGGTGGTAGAGACCCAGTACTTC. The genes are TRBV7-9 and TRBJ2-5; TRBD1 agrees at 8 bases. The trim removed 1 base at V and 4 bases at J, leaving 5 bases unmatched. There are 15 residues in the CDR3. Germline V CDR1 and CDR2: SEHNR, FQNEAQ (reference sequence). Full variable domain (rest looked up from reference TRBV7-9 and TRBJ2-5): DTGVSQNPRHKITKRGQNVTFRCDPISEHNRLYWYRQTLGQGPEFLTYFQNEAQLEKSRLLSDRFSAERPKGSFSTLEIQRTEQGDSAMYLCASSLDRGVVETQYFGPGTRLLVL.

The chain recombines TRBV30 with TRBJ1-1; D is undetermined. The CDR3 runs to 11 residues. V dropped 2 bases and J dropped 8 bases, with 9 bases sitting between them. CDR1 and CDR2 (germline): GTSNPN, SVGIG (reference sequence). Here the CDR3 reads CAWSRVREAFF. The CDR3 DNA sequence: TGTGCCTGGAGTAGGGTCAGGGAAGCTTTCTTT. The variable domain in full, completed from reference TRBV30 and TRBJ1-1, reads SQTIHQWPATLVQPVGSPLSLECTVEGTSNPNLYWYRQAAGRGLQLLFYSVGIGQISSEVPQNLSASRPQDRQFILSSKKLLLSDSGFYLCAWSRVREAFFGQGTRLTVV.

The rearrangement links TRBV10-3 to TRBJ2-5; TRBD2 matches 14 bases. Unmatched junction bases numbered 7, after V lost 8 bases and J lost 5 bases. Per germline, CDR1 ENHRY and CDR2 SYGVKD. CDR3 length: 15 amino acids. The CDR3 reads CAIPPTSGGAETQYF. In nucleotides, the CDR3 is TGTGCCATCCCGCCGACTAGCGGGGGGGCTGAGACCCAGTACTTC.

This chain links TRBV7-3 with TRBJ2-1; D is perhaps TRBD2 (5 bases). Trimming cost V 2 bases and J 3 bases, with 14 bases left between them. The V gene's germline CDR1 is SGHTA and CDR2 FQGTGA. This CDR3 is built from 16 residues. The CDR3 DNA follows: TGTGCCAGCAGCTTATGGCTAACAGCGGACTACAATGAGCAGTTCTTC. This codes for CASSLWLTADYNEQFF.

The J gene is TRBJ2-5, the V gene TRBV20-1; no clear D gene. Germline-derived CDR1 and CDR2 are DFQATT and SNEGSKA (reference sequence). Trimming cost V 6 bases and J 5 bases, with 10 bases left between them. The CDR3 consists of 11 residues. CDR3 coding DNA: TGCAGTGCACAGACGGAGGAGACCCAGTACTTC. This encodes CSAQTEETQYF.

The J gene is TRBJ1-5, the V gene TRBV19; TRBD1 is a possible D gene (5 bases). Germline loops: CDR1 LNHDA, CDR2 SQIVND (reference sequence). Deletions cut 3 bases from V and 1 base from J, with 7 bases between. The CDR3 extends over 14 amino acids. The CDR3 sequence: CASSIWDSNQPQHF. CDR3 coding DNA: TGTGCCAGTAGTATTTGGGACAGCAATCAGCCCCAGCATTTT.